This T cell receptor beta chain was captured in a study of blood T cell repertoires in COVID-19. Study-level background: PBMCs, B-cell-depleted T cells, or T cells were the source of the cDNA or gDNA that made up the material.

Trimming removed 4 bases from V and 8 bases from J; junction bases left unmatched: 6. This CDR3 contains 13 residues. The germline V gene has CDR1 SQVTM and CDR2 ANQGSEA. Using immunoSEQ multiplex PCR, the repertoire was profiled, and TCRdb retains in-frame clones only, with some absent. The sample consists of approximately 190,000 clones, roughly 82% of them appearing once. Sequencing was performed on peripheral blood. The chain has TRBV29-1 and TRBJ2-1, with 9 nucleotides matching TRBD1. This receptor was obtained from a woman between 55 and 75 years old with COVID-19, enrolled during active disease. The CDR3 protein is CSVAGQGSYEQFF. DNA of the CDR3: TGCAGCGTTGCGGGACAGGGTTCCTATGAGCAGTTCTTC.